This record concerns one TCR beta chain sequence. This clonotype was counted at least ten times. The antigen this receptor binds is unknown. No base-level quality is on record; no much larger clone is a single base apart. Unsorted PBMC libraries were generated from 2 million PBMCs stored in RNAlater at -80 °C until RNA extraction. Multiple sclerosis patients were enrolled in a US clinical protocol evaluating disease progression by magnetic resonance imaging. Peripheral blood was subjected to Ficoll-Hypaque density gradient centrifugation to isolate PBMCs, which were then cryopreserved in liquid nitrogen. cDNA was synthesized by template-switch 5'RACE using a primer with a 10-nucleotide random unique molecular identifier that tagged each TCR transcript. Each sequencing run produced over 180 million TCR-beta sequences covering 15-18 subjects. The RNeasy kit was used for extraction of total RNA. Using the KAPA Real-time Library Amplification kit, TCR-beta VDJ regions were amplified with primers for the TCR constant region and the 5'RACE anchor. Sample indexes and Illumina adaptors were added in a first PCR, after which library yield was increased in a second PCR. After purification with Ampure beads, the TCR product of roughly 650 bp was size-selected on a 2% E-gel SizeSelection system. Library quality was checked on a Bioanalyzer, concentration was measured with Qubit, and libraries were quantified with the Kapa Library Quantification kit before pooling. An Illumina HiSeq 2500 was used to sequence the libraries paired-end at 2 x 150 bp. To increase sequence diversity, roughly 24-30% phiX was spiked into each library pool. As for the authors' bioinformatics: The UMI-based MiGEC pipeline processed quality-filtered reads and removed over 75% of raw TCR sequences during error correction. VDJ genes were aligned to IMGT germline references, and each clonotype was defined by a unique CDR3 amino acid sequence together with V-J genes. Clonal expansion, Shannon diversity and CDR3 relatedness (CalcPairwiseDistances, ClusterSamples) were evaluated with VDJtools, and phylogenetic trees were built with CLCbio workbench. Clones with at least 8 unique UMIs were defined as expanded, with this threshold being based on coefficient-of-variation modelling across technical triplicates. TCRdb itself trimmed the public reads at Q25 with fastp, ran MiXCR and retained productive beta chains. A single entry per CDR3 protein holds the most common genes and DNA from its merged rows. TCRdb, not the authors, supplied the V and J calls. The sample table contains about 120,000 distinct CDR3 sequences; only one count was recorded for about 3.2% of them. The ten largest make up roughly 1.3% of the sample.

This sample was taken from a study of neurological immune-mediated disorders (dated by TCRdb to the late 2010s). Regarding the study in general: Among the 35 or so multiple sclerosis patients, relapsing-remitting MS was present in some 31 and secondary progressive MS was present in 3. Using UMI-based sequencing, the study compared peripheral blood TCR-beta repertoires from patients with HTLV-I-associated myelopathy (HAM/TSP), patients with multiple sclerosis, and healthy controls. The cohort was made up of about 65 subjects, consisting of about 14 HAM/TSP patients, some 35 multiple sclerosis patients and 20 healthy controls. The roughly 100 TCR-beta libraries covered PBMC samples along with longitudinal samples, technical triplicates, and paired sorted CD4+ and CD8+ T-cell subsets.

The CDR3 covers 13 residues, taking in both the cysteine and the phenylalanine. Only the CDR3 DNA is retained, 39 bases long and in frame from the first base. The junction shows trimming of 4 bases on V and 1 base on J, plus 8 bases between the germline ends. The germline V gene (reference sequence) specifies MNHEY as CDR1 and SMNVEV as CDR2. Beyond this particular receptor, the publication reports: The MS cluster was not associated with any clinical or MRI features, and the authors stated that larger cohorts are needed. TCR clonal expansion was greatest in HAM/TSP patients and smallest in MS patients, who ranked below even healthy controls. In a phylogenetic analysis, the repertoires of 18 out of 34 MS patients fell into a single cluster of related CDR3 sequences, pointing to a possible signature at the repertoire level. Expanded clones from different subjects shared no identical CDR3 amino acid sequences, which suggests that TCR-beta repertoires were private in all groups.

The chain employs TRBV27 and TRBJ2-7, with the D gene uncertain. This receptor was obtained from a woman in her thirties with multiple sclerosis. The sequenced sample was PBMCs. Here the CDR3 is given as CASSSVYSYEQYF. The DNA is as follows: TGTGCCAGCAGTTCCGTATATTCCTACGAGCAGTACTTC.